What follows is one TCR beta chain and its context. Assay used: immunoSEQ multiplex PCR; TCRdb lists only in-frame clones, some missing. The sample has about 59,000 clones; around 93% are singletons. This sample was included in a study of technical replicates of blood from a handful of donors. Germline assignment: CDR1 WSHSY and CDR2 SAAADI. The CDR3 covers 18 residues. V dropped 7 bases and J dropped 5; count of bases not matched to a gene: 17. The material sequenced was PBMCs. This sequence was found in a human donor in good health. Some clones in this sample may be carry-over from other donors' samples. The genes are TRBV10-2 and TRBJ2-5, with 12 positions matching TRBD2. CDR3 nucleotide sequence: TGCGCCAGCACATACTATCCTAGCGGGGGGGTCAGGCCGGAGACCCAGTACTTC. This codes for CASTYYPSGGVRPETQYF.